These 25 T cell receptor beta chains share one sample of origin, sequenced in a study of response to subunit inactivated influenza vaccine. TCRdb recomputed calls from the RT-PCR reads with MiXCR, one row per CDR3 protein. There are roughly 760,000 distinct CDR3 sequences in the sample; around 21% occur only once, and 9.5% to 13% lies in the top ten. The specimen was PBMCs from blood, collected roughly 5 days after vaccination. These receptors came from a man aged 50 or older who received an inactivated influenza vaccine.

The CDR3 sequence: CASSHVFNYNSPLHF. The CDR3 DNA follows: TGCGCCAGCAGCCATGTATTTAATTATAATTCACCCCTCCACTTT. V is TRBV4-3 and J is TRBJ1-6; D remains unclear. V was trimmed by 3 bases and J by 4 bases, leaving 10 bases between them. Looked up from germline, CDR1 is LGHNA and CDR2 is YSLEER. The CDR3 is 15 residues long.

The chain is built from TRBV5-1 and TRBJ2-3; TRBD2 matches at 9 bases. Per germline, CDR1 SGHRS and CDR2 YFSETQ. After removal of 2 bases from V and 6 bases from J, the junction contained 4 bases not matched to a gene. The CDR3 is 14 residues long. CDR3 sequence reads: CASSFASGVDTQYF. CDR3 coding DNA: TGCGCCAGCAGCTTCGCTAGCGGGGTGGATACGCAGTATTTT.

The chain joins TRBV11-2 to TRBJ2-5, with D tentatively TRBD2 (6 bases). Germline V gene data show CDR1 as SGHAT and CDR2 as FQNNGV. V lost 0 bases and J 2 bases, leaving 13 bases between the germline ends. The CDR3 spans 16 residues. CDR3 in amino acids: CASSLEGVAAQETQYF. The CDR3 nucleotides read TGTGCCAGCAGCTTAGAGGGGGTAGCGGCTCAAGAGACCCAGTACTTC. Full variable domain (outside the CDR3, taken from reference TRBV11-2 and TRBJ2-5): EAGVAQSPRYKIIEKRQSVAFWCNPISGHATLYWYQQILGQGPKLLIQFQNNGVVDDSQLPKDRFSAERLKGVDSTLKIQPAKLEDSAVYLCASSLEGVAAQETQYFGPGTRLLVL.

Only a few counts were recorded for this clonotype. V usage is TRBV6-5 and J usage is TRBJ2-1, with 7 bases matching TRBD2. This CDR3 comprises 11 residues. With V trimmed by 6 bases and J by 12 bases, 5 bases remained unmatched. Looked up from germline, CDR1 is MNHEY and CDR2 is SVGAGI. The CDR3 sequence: CASSHRGGQFF. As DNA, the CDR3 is TGTGCCAGCAGCCACCGCGGGGGGCAGTTCTTC.

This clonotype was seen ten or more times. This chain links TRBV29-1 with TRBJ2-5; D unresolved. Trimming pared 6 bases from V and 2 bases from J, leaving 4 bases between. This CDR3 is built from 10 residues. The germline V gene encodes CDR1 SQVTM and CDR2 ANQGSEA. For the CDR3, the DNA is TGCAGCGTAGCACAAGAGACCCAGTACTTC. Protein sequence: CSVAQETQYF.

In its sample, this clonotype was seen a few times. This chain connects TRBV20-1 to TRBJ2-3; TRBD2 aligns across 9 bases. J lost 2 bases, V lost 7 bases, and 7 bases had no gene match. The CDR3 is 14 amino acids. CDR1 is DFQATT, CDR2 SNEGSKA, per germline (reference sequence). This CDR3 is CSGPGLADTDTQYF. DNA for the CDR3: TGCAGTGGCCCGGGACTAGCAGACACAGATACGCAGTATTTT.

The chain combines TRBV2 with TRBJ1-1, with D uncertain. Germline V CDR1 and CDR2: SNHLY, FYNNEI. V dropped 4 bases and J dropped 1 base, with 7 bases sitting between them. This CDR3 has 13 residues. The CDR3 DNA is TGTGCCAGCAGTGTAAAGCCGAACACTGAAGCTTTCTTT. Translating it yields CASSVKPNTEAFF. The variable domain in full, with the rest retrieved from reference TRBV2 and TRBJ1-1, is EPEVTQTPSHQVTQMGQEVILRCVPISNHLYFYWYRQILGQKVEFLVSFYNNEISEKSEIFDDQFSVERPDGSNFTLKIRSTKLEDSAMYFCASSVKPNTEAFFGQGTRLTVV.

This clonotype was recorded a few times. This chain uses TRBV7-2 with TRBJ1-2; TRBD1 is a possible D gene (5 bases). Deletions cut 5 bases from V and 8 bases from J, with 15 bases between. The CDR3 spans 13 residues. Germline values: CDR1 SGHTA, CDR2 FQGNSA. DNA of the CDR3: TGTGCCAGCAGCCCCAACACAAGGGGAGGCTACACCTTC. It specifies CASSPNTRGGYTF.

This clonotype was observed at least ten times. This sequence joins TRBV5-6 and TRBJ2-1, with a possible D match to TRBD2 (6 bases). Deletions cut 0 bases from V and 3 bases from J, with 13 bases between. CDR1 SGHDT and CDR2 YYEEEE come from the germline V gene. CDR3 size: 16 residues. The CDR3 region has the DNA TGTGCCAGCAGCTTGGTCGGAGGGGAGGTCTACAATGAGCAGTTCTTC. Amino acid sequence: CASSLVGGEVYNEQFF.

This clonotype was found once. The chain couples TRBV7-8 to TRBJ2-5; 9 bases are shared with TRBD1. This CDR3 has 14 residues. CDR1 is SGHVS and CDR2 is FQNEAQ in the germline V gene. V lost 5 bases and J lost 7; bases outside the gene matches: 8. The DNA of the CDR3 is TGTGCCAGCAGCCCGAGGGACAGGGCCGGGACCCAGTACTTC. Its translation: CASSPRDRAGTQYF.

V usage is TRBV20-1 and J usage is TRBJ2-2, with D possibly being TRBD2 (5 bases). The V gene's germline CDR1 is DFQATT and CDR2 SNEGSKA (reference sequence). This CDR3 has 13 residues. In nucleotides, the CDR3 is TGCAGCCCCCGGGAAACGAACACCGGGGAGCTGTTTTTT. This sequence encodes CSPRETNTGELFF.

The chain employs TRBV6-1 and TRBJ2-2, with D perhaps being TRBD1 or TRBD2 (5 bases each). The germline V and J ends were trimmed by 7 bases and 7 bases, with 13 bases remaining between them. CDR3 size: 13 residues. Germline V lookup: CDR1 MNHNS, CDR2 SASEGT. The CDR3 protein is CASIKEGLGELFF. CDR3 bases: TGTGCCAGCATCAAAGAGGGGCTCGGGGAGCTGTTTTTT.

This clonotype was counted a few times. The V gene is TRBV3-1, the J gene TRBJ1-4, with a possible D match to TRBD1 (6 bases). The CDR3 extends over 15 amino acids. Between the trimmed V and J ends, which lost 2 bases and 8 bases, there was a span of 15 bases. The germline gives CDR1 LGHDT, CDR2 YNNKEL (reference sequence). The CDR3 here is CASSQKTGLGEKLFF. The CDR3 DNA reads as TGTGCCAGCAGCCAAAAGACAGGCCTCGGAGAAAAACTGTTTTTT.

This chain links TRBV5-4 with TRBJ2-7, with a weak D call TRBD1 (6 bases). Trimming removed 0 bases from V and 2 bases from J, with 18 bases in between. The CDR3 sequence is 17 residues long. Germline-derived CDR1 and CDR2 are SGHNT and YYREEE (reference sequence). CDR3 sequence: CASSLAGLGRGTYEQYF. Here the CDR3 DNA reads TGTGCCAGCAGCTTGGCCGGCCTAGGCAGGGGTACCTACGAGCAGTACTTC.

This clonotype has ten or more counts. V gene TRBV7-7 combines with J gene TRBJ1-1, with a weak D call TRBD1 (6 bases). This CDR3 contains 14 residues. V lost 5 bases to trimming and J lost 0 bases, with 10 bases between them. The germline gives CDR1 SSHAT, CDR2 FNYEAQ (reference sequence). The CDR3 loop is CASSPDRLNTEAFF. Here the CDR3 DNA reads TGTGCCAGCAGCCCCGACAGGCTGAACACTGAAGCTTTCTTT.

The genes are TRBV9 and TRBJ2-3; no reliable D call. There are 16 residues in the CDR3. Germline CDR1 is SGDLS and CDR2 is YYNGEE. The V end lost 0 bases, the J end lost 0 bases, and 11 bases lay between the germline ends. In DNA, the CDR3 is TGTGCCAGCAGCGTAGCGGCATTCACTAGCACAGATACGCAGTATTTT. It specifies CASSVAAFTSTDTQYF.

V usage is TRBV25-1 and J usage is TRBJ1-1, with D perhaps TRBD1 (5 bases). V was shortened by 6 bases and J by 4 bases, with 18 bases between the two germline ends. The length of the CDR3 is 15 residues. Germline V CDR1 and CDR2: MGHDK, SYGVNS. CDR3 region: CASSPSGGVGTEAFF. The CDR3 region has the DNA TGTGCCAGCAGCCCGTCCGGGGGTGTAGGCACTGAAGCTTTCTTT.

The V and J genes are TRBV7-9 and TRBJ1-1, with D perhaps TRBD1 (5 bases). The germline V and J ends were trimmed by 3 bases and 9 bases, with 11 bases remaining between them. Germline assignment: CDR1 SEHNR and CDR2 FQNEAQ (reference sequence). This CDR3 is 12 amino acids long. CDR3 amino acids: CASSFGAGQAFF. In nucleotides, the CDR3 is TGTGCCAGCAGCTTTGGGGCGGGACAAGCTTTCTTT.

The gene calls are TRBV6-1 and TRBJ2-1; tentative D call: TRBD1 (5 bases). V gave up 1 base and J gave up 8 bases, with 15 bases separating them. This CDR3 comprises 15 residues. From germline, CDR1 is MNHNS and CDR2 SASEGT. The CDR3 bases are TGTGCCAGCAGTGAAGGACAGAACTCGGGTTATGAGCAGTTCTTC. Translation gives CASSEGQNSGYEQFF.

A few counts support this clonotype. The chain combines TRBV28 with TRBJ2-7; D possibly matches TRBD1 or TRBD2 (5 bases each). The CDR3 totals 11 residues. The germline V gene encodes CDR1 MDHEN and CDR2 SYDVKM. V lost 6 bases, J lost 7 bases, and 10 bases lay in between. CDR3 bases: TGTGCCAGCAGGTACGGGACGGAGCAGTACTTC. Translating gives CASRYGTEQYF.

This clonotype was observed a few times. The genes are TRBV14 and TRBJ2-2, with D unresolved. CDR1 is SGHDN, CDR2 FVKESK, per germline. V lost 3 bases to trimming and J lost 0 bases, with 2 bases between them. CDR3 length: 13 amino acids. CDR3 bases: TGTGCCAGCAGCCACCCGAACACCGGGGAGCTGTTTTTT. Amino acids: CASSHPNTGELFF. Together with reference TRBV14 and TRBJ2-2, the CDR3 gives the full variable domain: EAGVTQFPSHSVIEKGQTVTLRCDPISGHDNLYWYRRVMGKEIKFLLHFVKESKQDESGMPNNRFLAERTGGTYSTLKVQPAELEDSGVYFCASSHPNTGELFFGEGSRLTVL.

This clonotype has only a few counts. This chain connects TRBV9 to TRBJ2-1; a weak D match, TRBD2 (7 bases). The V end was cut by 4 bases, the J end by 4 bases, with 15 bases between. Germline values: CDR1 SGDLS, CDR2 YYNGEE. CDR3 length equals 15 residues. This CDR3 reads CASSPEGGVYNEQFF. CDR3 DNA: TGTGCCAGCAGCCCCGAGGGGGGGGTGTACAATGAGCAGTTCTTC.

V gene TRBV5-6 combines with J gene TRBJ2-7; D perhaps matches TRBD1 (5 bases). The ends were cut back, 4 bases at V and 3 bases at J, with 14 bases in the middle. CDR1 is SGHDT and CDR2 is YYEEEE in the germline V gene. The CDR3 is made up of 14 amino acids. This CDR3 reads CASSASWGGYEQYF. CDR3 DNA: TGTGCCAGCAGCGCAAGCTGGGGCGGCTACGAGCAGTACTTC.

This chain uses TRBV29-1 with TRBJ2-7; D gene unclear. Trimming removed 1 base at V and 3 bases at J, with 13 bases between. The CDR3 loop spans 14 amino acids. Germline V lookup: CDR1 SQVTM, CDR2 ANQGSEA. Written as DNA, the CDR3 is TGCAGCGTTGAAGGACGCGGAAAAGGCTACGAGCAGTACTTC. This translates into CSVEGRGKGYEQYF.

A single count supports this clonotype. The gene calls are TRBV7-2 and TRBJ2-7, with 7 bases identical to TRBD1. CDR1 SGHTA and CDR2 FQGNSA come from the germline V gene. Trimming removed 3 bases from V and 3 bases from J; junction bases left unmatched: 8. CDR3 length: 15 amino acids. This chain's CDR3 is CASSLGQSIVYEQYF. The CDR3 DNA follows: TGTGCCAGCAGCTTGGGACAGTCAATCGTCTACGAGCAGTACTTC.